This T cell receptor (beta chain) was profiled in a study of blood T cells in healthy people across ages. General study points: Long-lived donors carried more naive CD4+ cells and greater diversity than aged donors.

Primed by a sample-barcoded 5' primer and a J-beta primer mix, a second PCR proceeded for about 6 to 12 cycles. A tag from a template-switch adaptor with 12 random nucleotides marked each cDNA molecule. TCRdb re-called the 5' RACE reads with MiXCR, one entry per CDR3 protein. The sample lists 600,000 to 1,000,000 distinct CDR3 sequences, roughly 25% occurring once. In regard to this clonotype: What it recognizes is unknown.

The CDR3 has 13 residues. Germline CDR1 reads SGHRS; CDR2 reads YFSETQ. V lost 4 bases to trimming and J lost 7 bases; unmatched junction nucleotides: 6. These same data were also listed under a study on T cells of mothers and their children. That work states: Researchers put all of the extracted RNA into cDNA synthesis, using approximately 1.5 ug per 15 ul. Related mother-child pairs showed slightly higher but non-significant overlap than unrelated pairs.

This TCR was recovered from a boy aged 10-17 years in good health. V is TRBV5-1 and J is TRBJ2-5; 8 nucleotides align to TRBD2. The specimen was blood. CDR3 sequence (DNA): TGCGCCAGCAGCGGCGGGGGGCGCGCGACCCAGTACTTC. It encodes CASSGGGRATQYF.